This TCR beta chain was obtained from a study of CD8+CD57+ T cells in acquired aplastic anemia. Whole-study results and caveats: Patients and controls had CD8+ Simpson's diversity values that were not significantly distinct.

Germline values: CDR1 SGHTS, CDR2 YDEGEE. Unmatched junction bases numbered 8, after V lost 6 bases and J lost 8 bases. There are 13 residues in the CDR3. This clonotype was seen at least ten times. Antigen unknown. TCR beta VDJ and CDR3 profiling used genomic DNA as template. Each CDR3 protein gets one entry after TCRdb re-called the reads with MiXCR. Of approximately 170,000 distinct CDR3 sequences listed, 54% are singletons. Sequences were obtained from sorted CD4+, CD8+, or CD8+CD57+ T cells (not recorded which) from PBMCs. This clonotype was sampled from a human donor in good health, serving as a control. The chain carries TRBV5-8 and TRBJ1-2, with TRBD1 identical over 9 bases. CDR3 amino acids: CASMLQGATGYTF. CDR3 nucleotides: TGTGCCAGCATGCTACAGGGGGCGACGGGCTACACCTTC.